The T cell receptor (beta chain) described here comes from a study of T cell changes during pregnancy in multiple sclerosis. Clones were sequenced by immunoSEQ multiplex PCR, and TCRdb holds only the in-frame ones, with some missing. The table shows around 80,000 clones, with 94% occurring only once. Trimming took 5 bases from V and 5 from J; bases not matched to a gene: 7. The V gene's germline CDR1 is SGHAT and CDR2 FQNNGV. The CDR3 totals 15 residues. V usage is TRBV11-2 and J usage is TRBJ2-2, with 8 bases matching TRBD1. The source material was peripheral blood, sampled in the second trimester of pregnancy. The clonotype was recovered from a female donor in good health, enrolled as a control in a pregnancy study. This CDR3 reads CASSTRTGRTGELFF. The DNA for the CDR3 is TGTGCCAGCAGCACCAGGACAGGGCGGACCGGGGAGCTGTTTTTT.